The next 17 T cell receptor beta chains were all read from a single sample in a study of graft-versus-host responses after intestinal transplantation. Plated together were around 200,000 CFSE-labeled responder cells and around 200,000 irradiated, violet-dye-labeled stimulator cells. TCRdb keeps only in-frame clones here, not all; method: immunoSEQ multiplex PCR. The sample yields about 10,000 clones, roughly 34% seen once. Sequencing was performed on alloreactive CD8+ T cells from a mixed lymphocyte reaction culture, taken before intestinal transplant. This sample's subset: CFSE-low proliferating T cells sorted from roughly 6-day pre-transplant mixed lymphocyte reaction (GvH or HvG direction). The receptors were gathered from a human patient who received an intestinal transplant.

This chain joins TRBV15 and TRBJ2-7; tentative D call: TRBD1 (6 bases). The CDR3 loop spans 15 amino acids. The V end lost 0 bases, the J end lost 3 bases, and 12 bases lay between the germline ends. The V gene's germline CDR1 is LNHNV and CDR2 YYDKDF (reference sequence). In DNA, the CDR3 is TGTGCCACCAGCAGAGAAAAGGGGGTTGTCTACGAGCAGTACTTC. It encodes CATSREKGVVYEQYF.

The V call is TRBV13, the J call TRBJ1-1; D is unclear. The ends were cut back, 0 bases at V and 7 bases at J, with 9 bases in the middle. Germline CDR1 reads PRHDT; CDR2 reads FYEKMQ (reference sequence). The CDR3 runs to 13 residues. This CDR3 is CASSLGYTDEAFF. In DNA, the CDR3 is TGTGCCAGCAGCTTAGGGTACACAGATGAAGCTTTCTTT.

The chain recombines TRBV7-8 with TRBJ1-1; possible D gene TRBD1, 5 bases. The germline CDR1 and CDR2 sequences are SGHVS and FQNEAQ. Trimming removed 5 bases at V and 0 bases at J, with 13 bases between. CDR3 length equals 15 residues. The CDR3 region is CASSPVGGLNTEAFF. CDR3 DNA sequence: TGTGCCAGCAGCCCAGTGGGGGGACTGAACACTGAAGCTTTCTTT.

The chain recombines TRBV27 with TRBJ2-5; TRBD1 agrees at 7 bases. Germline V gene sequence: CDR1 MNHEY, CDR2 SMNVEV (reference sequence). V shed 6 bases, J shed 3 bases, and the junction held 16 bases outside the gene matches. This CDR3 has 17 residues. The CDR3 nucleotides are TGTGCCAGCAGCCCCCTTCCCAACAGGGGCGATAAAGAGACCCAGTACTTC. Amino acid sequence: CASSPLPNRGDKETQYF.

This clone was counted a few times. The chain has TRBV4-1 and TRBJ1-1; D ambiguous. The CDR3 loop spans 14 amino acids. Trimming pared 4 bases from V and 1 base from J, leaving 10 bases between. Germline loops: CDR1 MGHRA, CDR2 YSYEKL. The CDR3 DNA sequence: TGCGCCAGCAGCCTTAGGCCAGGGAACACTGAAGCTTTCTTT. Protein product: CASSLRPGNTEAFF.

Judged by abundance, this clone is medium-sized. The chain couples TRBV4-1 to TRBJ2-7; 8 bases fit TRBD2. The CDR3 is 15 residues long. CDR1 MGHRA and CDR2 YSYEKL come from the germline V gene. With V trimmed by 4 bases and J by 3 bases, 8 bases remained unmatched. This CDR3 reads CASSLTGGTSYEQYF. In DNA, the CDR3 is TGCGCCAGCAGCCTCACTGGAGGGACTAGCTACGAGCAGTACTTC.

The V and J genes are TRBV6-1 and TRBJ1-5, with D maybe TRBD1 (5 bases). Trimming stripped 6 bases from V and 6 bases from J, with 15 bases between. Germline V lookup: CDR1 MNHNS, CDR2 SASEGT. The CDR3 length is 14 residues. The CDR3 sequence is CASRMEWGGQPQHF. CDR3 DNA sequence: TGTGCCAGCAGGATGGAATGGGGCGGTCAGCCCCAGCATTTT.

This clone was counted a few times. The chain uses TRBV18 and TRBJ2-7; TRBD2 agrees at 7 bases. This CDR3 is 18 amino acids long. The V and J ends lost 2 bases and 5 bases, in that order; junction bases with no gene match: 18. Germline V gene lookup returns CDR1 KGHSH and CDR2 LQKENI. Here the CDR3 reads CASSPSSLPGLPRDEQYF. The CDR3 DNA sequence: TGTGCCAGCTCACCAAGTAGCCTCCCGGGACTACCTAGAGACGAGCAGTACTTC.

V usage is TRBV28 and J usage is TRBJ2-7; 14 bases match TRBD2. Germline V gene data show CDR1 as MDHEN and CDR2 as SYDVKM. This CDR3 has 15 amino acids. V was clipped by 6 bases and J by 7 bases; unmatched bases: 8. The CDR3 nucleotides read TGTGCCAGCAGCCAGGGACTAGCGGGGGTAGGGGAGCAGTACTTC. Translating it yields CASSQGLAGVGEQYF.

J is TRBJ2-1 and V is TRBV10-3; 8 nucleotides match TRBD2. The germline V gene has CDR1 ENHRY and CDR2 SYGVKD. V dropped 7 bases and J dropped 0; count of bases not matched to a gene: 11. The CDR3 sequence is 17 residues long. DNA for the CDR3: TGTGCCATCAAAGGCAGCGGGGGCCTTAGCTCCTACAATGAGCAGTTCTTC. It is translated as CAIKGSGGLSSYNEQFF.

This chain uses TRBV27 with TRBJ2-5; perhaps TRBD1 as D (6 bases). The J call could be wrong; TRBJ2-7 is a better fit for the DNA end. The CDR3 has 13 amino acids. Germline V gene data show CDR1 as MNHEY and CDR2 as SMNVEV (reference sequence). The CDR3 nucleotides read TGTGCCAGCAGTTCACAGGGTTTCAACGAGCAGTACTTC. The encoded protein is CASSSQGFNEQYF.

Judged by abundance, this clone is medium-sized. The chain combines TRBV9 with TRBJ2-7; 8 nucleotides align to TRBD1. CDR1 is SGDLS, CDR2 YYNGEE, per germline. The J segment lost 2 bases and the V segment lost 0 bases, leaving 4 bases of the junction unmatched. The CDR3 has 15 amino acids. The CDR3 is CASSVGGQETYEQYF. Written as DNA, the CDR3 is TGTGCCAGCAGCGTAGGGGGACAGGAAACCTACGAGCAGTACTTC. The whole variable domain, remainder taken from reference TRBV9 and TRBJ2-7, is DSGVTQTPKHLITATGQRVTLRCSPRSGDLSVYWYQQSLDQGLQFLIQYYNGEERAKGNILERFSAQQFPDLHSELNLSSLELGDSALYFCASSVGGQETYEQYFGPGTRLTVT.

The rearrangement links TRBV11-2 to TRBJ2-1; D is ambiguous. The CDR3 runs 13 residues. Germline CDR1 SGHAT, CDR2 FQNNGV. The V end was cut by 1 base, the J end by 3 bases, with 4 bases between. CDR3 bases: TGTGCCAGCAGCTTAGGGCTCTACAATGAGCAGTTCTTC. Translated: CASSLGLYNEQFF.

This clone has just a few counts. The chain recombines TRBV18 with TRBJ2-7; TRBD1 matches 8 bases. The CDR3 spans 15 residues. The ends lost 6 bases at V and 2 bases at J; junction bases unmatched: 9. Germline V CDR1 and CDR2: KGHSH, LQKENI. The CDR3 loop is CASSPDRGPPYEQYF. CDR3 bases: TGTGCCAGCTCCCCAGACAGGGGTCCCCCCTACGAGCAGTACTTC.

In DNA, the CDR3 is TGTGCCAGCAGTGAAGCAACAGGCCAGGTAGTGATCTACGAGCAGTACTTC. Translation gives CASSEATGQVVIYEQYF. The genes are TRBV6-1 and TRBJ2-7, with D possibly being TRBD1 (5 bases). Germline CDR1 reads MNHNS; CDR2 reads SASEGT. The CDR3 length is 17 residues. V lost 0 bases and J 3 bases, leaving 18 bases between the germline ends.

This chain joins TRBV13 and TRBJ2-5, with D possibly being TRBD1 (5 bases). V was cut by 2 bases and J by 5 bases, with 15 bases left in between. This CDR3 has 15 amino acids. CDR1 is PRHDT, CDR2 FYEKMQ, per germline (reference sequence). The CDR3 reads CASSLLRGAEETQYF. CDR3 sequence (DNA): TGTGCCAGCAGCTTACTGCGTGGGGCTGAGGAGACCCAGTACTTC.

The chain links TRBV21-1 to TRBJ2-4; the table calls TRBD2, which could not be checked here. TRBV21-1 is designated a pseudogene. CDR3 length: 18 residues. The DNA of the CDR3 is TGTGCCAGCAGCACCTTAATCTGTTGGAGATGGCCCAAAAACATTCAGTACTTC. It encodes CASSTLICWRWPKNIQYF.